Reported below is one TCR beta chain. Its antigen is unidentified. The PCR ran on 60 Vbeta and 13 Jbeta primers. Libraries were prepared by immunoSEQ multiplex PCR; TCRdb keeps only in-frame clonotypes and omits some of them. In the table there are about 130,000 clones, 77% of which are singletons. With V trimmed by 4 bases and J by 5 bases, 8 bases remained unmatched. There are 15 residues in the CDR3. CDR1 and CDR2 from the germline V gene are SGHRS and YFSETQ. This specimen comes from a study of cytomegalovirus exposure and HLA in healthy donors. Notes on the study in general: One variant, a missense change in DCLRE1C, was linked in a later analysis to TCR beta V- and J-gene trimming. Reportedly, diagnosis of cytomegalovirus status by the classifier showed high specificity and sensitivity. An analysis was carried out at a later point. It showed that HLA-associated TCR beta chains were more clonally expanded than equally common non-associated chains.

Likely unrecorded immune exposures existed in these nominally healthy donors. Sequenced: PBMCs. This receptor was identified in a woman aged 55 to 70 in good health and CMV-seronegative. V gene TRBV5-1 combines with J gene TRBJ2-7; TRBD2 agrees at 11 bases. The CDR3 loop is CASSPTSGSPNEQYF. CDR3 nucleotides: TGCGCCAGCAGCCCAACTAGCGGGAGTCCCAACGAGCAGTACTTC.